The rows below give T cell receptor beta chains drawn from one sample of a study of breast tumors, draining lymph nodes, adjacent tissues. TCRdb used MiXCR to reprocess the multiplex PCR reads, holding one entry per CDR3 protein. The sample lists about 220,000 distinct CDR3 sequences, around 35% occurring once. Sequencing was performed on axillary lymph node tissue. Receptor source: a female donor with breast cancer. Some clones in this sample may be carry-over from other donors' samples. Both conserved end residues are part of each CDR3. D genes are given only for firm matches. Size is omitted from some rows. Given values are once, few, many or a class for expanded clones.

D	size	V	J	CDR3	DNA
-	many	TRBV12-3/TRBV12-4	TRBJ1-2	CATRLGGYGYTF	TGTGCCACCCGATTGGGGGGCTATGGCTACACCTTC
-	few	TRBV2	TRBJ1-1	CASSENSLNTEAFF	TGTGCCAGCAGTGAGAACAGTTTGAACACTGAAGCTTTCTTT
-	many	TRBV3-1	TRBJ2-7	CASSPNWNYEQYF	TGTGCCAGCAGTCCCAATTGGAACTACGAGCAGTACTTC
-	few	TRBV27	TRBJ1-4	CASRGSVRNEKLFF	TGTGCCAGCAGGGGATCCGTTCGTAATGAAAAACTGTTTTTT
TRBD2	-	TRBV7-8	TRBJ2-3	CASSLRGTSGPSTDTQYF	TGTGCCAGCAGCTTACGGGGGACTAGCGGGCCTAGCACAGATACGCAGTATTTT
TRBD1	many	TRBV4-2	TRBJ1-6	CASSQVATGASPLHF	TGTGCCAGCAGCCAAGTTGCGACAGGGGCTTCACCCCTCCACTTT
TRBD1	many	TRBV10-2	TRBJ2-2	CASSSTGDSGELFF	TGCGCCAGCAGTTCGACAGGGGATAGCGGGGAGCTGTTTTTT
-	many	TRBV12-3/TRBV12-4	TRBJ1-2	CASSFPPRNYGYTF	TGTGCCAGCAGTTTCCCCCCCAGGAACTATGGCTACACCTTC
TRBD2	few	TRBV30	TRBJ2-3	CAWSAGLAGDGDTQYF	TGTGCCTGGAGTGCGGGACTAGCGGGAGACGGGGATACGCAGTATTTT
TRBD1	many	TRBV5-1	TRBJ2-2	CASSQGQGARGTGELFF	TGCGCCAGCAGCCAAGGCCAGGGGGCGCGGGGCACCGGGGAGCTGTTTTTT
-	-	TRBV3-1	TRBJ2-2	CASSPGVSSSGELFF	TGTGCCAGCAGCCCAGGGGTTAGCAGTTCCGGGGAGCTGTTTTTT
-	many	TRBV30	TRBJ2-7	CAWSVHRIYEQYF	TGTGCCTGGAGTGTACATCGTATTTACGAGCAGTACTTC
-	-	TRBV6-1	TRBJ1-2	CATEPGPVSAHYGYTF	TGTGCCACCGAACCGGGACCCGTCTCGGCCCACTATGGCTACACCTTC
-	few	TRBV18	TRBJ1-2	CASSPGRWYGYTF	TGTGCCAGCTCACCGGGCAGGTGGTATGGCTACACCTTC
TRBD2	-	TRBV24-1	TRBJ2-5	CATSPSGSRYF	TGTGCCACCAGCCCTAGCGGGAGTAGGTACTTC
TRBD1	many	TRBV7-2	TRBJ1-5	CASSSSGTGGNQPQHF	TGTGCCAGCAGCAGCTCCGGGACAGGGGGAAATCAGCCCCAGCATTTT
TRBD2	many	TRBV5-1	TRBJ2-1	CASSLATSGNEQFF	TGCGCCAGCAGCTTGGCGACTAGCGGCAATGAGCAGTTCTTC
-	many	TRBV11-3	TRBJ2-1	CASGGSRYNEQFF	TGTGCCAGCGGGGGATCGCGGTACAATGAGCAGTTCTTC
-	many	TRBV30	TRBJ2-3	CACHHADTQYF	TGTGCCTGTCATCACGCGGATACGCAGTATTTT
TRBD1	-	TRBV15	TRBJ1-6	CATSSNRDRGPPLHF	TGTGCCACCAGCAGCAACCGGGACAGGGGCCCACCCCTCCACTTT
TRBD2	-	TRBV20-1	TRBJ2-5	CSARGLAEETQYF	TGCAGTGCTAGAGGGCTAGCGGAAGAGACCCAGTACTTC
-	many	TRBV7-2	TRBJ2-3	CASSLRVSQARTDTQYF	TGTGCCAGCAGCTTAAGGGTTAGCCAGGCTCGCACAGATACGCAGTATTTT
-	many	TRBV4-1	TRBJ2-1	CASSQGALDEQFF	TGCGCCAGCAGCCAAGGGGCCCTTGATGAGCAGTTCTTC
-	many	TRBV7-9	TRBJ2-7	CASSLTQREQYF	TGTGCCAGCAGCTTAACCCAGCGCGAGCAGTACTTC
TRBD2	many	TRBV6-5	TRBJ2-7	CASSYEGGLAETYEQYF	TGTGCCAGCAGTTACGAGGGAGGACTAGCGGAGACCTACGAGCAGTACTTC
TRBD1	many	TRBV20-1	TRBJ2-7	CSGAGTGGNEQYF	TGCAGTGGGGCGGGGACAGGGGGCAACGAGCAGTACTTC
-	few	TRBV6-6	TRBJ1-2	CASSLRDGNYGYTF	TGTGCCAGCAGTCTCCGGGACGGCAACTATGGCTACACCTTC
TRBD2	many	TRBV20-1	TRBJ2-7	CSARASGLTYEQYF	TGCAGTGCTAGAGCTAGCGGGTTAACCTACGAGCAGTACTTC
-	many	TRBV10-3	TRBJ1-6	CAISRMDNSPLHF	TGTGCCATCTCTAGGATGGACAATTCACCCCTCCACTTT
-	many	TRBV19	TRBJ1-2	CASSTIRTPPYGYTF	TGTGCCAGTAGTACAATCCGGACACCGCCCTATGGCTACACCTTC
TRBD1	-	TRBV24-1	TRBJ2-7	CATSGLVFWPGQGPYEQYF	TGTGCCACCAGTGGCTTGGTATTTTGGCCGGGACAGGGTCCCTACGAGCAGTACTTC
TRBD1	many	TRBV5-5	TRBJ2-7	CASSFRTGGYYEQYF	TGTGCCAGCAGCTTTCGGACAGGGGGCTACTACGAGCAGTACTTC
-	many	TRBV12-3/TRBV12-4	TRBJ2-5	CASSLVALETQYF	TGTGCCAGCAGTTTGGTCGCCCTCGAGACCCAGTACTTC
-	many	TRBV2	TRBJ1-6	CASRTENSPLHF	TGTGCCAGCCGGACGGAGAATTCACCCCTCCACTTT
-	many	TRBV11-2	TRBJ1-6	CASSLAIARNSPLHF	TGTGCCAGCAGCTTAGCAATTGCCCGAAATTCACCCCTCCACTTT
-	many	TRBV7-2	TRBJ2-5	CASSLVGQLIGAQYF	TGTGCCAGCAGCTTAGTGGGACAACTTATCGGGGCCCAGTACTTC
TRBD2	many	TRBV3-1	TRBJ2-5	CASSQERSSGGLGTQYF	TGTGCCAGCAGCCAAGAGCGGTCTAGCGGAGGGTTAGGGACCCAGTACTTC
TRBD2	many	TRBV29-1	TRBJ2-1	CSVHGASGLVDNEQFF	TGCAGCGTCCACGGGGCTAGCGGTCTAGTAGACAATGAGCAGTTCTTC
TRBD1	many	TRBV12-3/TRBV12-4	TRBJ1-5	CASSSWTGDQPQHF	TGTGCCAGCAGTTCATGGACAGGGGACCAGCCCCAGCATTTT
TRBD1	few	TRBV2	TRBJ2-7	CAQTGAGVPYEQYF	TGTGCTCAGACAGGGGCCGGGGTCCCCTACGAGCAGTACTTC
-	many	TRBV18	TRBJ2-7	CASSPIQQRSYEQYF	TGTGCCAGCTCACCGATCCAACAGCGTTCCTACGAGCAGTACTTC
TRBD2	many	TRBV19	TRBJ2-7	CASSIPTGTAGGTYEQYF	TGTGCCAGTAGTATCCCCACAGGGACGGCGGGAGGGACCTACGAGCAGTACTTC
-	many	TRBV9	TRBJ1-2	CASSVGPSANYGYTF	TGTGCCAGCAGCGTAGGTCCGTCAGCTAACTATGGCTACACCTTC
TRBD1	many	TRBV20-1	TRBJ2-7	CSAYPQGAVEQYF	TGCAGTGCTTACCCGCAGGGGGCCGTGGAGCAGTACTTC
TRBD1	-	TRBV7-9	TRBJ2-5	CASSSQGGAETQYF	TGTGCCAGCTCTTCACAGGGGGGTGCGGAGACCCAGTACTTC
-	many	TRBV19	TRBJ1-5	CASSMGGGHSAQPQHF	TGTGCCAGTAGTATGGGGGGGGGACATAGTGCTCAGCCCCAGCATTTT
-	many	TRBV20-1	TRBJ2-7	CSARDGGFYEQYF	TGCAGTGCTAGAGATGGCGGATTCTACGAGCAGTACTTC
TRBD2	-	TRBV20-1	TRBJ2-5	CSASRGLAGETQYF	TGCAGTGCTAGCCGAGGACTAGCGGGAGAGACCCAGTACTTC
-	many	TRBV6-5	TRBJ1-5	CASSYSLNQPQHF	TGTGCCAGCAGTTACTCTCTCAATCAGCCCCAGCATTTT
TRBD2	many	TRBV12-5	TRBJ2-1	CASGRTSGRAVYNEQFF	TGTGCTAGTGGTAGGACTAGCGGGAGGGCCGTCTACAATGAGCAGTTCTTC
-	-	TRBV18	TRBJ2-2	CASSPRLAGRNTGELFF	TGTGCCAGCTCACCACGGTTGGCAGGGCGGAACACCGGGGAGCTGTTTTTT
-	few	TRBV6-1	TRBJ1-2	CASSPGRGDYGYTF	TGTGCCAGCAGCCCGGGAAGGGGCGACTATGGCTACACCTTC
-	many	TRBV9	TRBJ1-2	CASSVTENYGYTF	TGTGCCAGCAGCGTAACAGAGAACTATGGCTACACCTTC